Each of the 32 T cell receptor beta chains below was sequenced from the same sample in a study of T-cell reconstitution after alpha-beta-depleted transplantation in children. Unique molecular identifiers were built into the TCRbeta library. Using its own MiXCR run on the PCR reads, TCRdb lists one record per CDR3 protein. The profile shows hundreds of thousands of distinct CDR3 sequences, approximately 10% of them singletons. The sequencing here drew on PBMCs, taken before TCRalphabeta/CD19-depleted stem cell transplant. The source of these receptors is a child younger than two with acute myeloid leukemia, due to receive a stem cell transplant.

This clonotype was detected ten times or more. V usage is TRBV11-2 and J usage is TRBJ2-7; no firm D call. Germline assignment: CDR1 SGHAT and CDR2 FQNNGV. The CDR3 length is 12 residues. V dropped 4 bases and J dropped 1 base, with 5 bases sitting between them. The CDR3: CASSWTSYEQYF. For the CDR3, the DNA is TGTGCCAGCAGCTGGACGTCCTACGAGCAGTACTTC. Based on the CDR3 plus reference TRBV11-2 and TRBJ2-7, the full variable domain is EAGVAQSPRYKIIEKRQSVAFWCNPISGHATLYWYQQILGQGPKLLIQFQNNGVVDDSQLPKDRFSAERLKGVDSTLKIQPAKLEDSAVYLCASSWTSYEQYFGPGTRLTVT.

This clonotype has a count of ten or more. Here the CDR3 reads CASSKGWSGRAFF. The CDR3 region has the DNA TGTGCCAGCAGCAAGGGTTGGAGTGGAAGAGCTTTCTTT. The chain joins TRBV21-1 to TRBJ1-1. TRBV21-1 is assigned pseudogene status. The CDR3 contains 13 residues.

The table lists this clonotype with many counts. The CDR3 reads CASSLPGLSSTDTQYF. Here the CDR3 DNA reads TGCGCCAGCAGCTTACCCGGACTTAGTAGCACAGATACGCAGTATTTT. This chain uses TRBV5-1 with TRBJ2-3; possible D gene TRBD2, 5 bases. CDR1 and CDR2 from the germline V gene are SGHRS and YFSETQ. The CDR3 runs to 16 residues. Trimming pared 2 bases from V and 0 bases from J, leaving 13 bases between.

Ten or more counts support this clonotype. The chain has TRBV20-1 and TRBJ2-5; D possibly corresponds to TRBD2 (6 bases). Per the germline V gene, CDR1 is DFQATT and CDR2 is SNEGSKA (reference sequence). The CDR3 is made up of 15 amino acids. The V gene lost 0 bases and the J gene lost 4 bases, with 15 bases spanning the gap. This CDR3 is CSARDPRTSTETQYF. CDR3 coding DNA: TGCAGTGCTAGAGATCCCCGTACTAGCACAGAGACCCAGTACTTC.

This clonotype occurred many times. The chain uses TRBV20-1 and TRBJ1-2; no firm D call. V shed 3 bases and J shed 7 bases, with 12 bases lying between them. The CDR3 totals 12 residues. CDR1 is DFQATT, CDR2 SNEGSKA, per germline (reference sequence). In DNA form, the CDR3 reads TGCAGTGCTAGTGGAGGGCGTATTGGCTACACCTTC. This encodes CSASGGRIGYTF.

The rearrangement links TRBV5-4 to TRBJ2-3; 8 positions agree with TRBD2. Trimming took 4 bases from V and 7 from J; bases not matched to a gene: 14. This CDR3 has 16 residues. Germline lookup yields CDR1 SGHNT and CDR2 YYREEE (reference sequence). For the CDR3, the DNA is TGTGCCAGCAGCCCTGGTAGTAGCGGGATGGGAAATACGCAGTATTTT. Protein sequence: CASSPGSSGMGNTQYF.

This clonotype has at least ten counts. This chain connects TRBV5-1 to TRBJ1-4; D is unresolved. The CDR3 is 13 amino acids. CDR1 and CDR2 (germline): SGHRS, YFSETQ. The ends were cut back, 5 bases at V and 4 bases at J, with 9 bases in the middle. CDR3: CASRSANNEKLFF. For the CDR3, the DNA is TGCGCCAGCAGGTCGGCCAATAATGAAAAACTGTTTTTT.

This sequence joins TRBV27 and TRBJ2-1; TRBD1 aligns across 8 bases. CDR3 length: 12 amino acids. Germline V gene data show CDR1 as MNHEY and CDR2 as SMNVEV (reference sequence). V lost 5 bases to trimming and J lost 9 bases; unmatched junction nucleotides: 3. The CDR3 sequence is CASSTTGVEQFF. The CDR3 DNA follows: TGTGCCAGCAGTACGACAGGGGTTGAGCAGTTCTTC.

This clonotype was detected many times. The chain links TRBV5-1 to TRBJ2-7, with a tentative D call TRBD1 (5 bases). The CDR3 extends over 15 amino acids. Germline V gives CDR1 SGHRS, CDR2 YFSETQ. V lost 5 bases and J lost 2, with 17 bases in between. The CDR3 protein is CASRPQTDATYEQYF. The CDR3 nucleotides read TGCGCCAGCAGACCCCAGACAGACGCCACCTACGAGCAGTACTTC.

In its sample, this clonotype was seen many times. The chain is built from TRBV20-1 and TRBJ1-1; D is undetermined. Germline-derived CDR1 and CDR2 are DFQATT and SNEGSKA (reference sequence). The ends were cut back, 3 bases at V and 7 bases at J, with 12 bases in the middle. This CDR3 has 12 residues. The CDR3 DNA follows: TGCAGTGCTAGGTGGCTGACGGGTGAAGCTTTCTTT. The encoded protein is CSARWLTGEAFF.

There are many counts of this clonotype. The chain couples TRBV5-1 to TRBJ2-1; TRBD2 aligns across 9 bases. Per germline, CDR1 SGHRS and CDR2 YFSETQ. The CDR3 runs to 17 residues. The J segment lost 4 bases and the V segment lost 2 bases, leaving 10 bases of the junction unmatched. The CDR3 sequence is CASSFSLTSGSYNEQFF. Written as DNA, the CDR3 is TGCGCCAGCAGCTTCAGTTTAACTAGCGGGTCTTACAATGAGCAGTTCTTC.

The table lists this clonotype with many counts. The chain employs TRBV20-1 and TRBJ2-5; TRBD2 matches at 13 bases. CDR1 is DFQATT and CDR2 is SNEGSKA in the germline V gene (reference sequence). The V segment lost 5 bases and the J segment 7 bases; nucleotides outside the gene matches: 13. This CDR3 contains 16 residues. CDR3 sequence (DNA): TGCAGTGCTTTCCTACTAGCGGGAGGGCCCCACCGGACCCAGTACTTC. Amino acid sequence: CSAFLLAGGPHRTQYF.

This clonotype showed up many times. The CDR3 reads CASSLSTGTYNEQFF. The CDR3 bases are TGCGCCAGCAGCTTGTCGACAGGGACCTACAATGAGCAGTTCTTC. V is TRBV5-1 and J is TRBJ2-1; 7 bases fit TRBD1. The CDR3 runs 15 residues. Looked up from germline, CDR1 is SGHRS and CDR2 is YFSETQ. V shed 1 base, J shed 2 bases, and the junction held 3 bases outside the gene matches.

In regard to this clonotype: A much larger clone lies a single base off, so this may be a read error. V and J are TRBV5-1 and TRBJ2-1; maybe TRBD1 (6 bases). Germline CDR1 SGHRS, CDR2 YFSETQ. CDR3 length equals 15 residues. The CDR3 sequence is CTSSFSGAEYNEQFF. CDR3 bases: TGCACCAGCAGCTTCTCAGGGGCGGAGTACAATGAGCAGTTCTTC.

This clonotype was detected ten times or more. The CDR3: CASSQAPDSYNEQFF. Here the CDR3 DNA reads TGTGCCAGCAGCCAAGCCCCGGACTCCTACAATGAGCAGTTCTTC. J is TRBJ2-1 and V is TRBV4-2; D call uncertain. This CDR3 spans 15 amino acids. Germline V gives CDR1 LGHNA, CDR2 YNFKEQ. Trimming pared 1 base from V and 0 bases from J, leaving 7 bases between.

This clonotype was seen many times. The CDR3 spells CAIENENNEQFF. The CDR3 DNA follows: TGTGCCATCGAGAACGAAAATAATGAGCAGTTCTTC. The gene calls are TRBV10-3 and TRBJ2-1; D not certain. Trimming removed 8 bases from V and 7 bases from J, with 12 bases in between. This CDR3 comprises 12 residues. Germline CDR1 is ENHRY and CDR2 is SYGVKD.

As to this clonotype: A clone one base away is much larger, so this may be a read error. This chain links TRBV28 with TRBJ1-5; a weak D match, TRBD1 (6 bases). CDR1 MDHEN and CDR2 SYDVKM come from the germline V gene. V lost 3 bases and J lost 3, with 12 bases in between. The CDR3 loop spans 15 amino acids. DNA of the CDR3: TGTGCCAGCAGTTTGACAGGACTTATCAATCAGCCCCAGCATTTT. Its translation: CASSLTGLINQPQHF.

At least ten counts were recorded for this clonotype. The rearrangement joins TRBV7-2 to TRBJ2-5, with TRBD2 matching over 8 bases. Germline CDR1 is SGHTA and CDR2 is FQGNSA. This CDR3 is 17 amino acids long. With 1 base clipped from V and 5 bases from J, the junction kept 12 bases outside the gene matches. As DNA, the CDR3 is TGTGCCAGCAGCTTAGTGTCGACAAGCGGGAGCGGGGAGACCCAGTACTTC. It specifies CASSLVSTSGSGETQYF.

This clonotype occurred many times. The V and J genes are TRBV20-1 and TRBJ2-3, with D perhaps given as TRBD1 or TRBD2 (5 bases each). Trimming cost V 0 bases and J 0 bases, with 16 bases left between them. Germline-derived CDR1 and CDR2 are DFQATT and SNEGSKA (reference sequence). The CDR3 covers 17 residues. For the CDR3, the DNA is TGCAGTGCTAGAGATTTATCGGCAGGGAGTAGCACAGATACGCAGTATTTT. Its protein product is CSARDLSAGSSTDTQYF.

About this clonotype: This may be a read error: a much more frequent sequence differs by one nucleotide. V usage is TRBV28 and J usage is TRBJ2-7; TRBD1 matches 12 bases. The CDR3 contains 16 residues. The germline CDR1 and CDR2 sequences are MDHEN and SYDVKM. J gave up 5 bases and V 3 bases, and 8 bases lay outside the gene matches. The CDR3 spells CASSFPRGQGANEQYF. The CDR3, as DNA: TGTGCCAGCAGTTTTCCCCGGGGACAGGGGGCAAACGAGCAGTACTTC.

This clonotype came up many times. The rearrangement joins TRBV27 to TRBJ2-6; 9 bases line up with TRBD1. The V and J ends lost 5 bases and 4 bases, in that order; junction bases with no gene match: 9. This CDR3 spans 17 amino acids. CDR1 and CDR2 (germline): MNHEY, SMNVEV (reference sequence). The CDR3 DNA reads TGTGCCAGCAGTGGGTACAGGGGGCAACCAGGGGCCAACGTCCTGACTTTC. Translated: CASSGYRGQPGANVLTF. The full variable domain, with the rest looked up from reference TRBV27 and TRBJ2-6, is EAQVTQNPRYLITVTGKKLTVTCSQNMNHEYMSWYRQDPGLGLRQIYYSMNVEVTDKGDVPEGYKVSRKEKRNFPLILESPSPNQTSLYFCASSGYRGQPGANVLTFGAGSRLTVL.

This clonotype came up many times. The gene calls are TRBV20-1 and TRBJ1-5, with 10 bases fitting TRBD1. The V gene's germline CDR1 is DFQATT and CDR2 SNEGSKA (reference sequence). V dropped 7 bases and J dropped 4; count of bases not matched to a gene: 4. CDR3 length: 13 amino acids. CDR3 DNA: TGCAGTGTCCAGGACAGGGGGAATCAGCCCCAGCATTTT. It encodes CSVQDRGNQPQHF.

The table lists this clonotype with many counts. DNA of the CDR3: TGTGCCAGCAGCCCATGGGACTGGGACGACACCGGGGAGCTGTTTTTT. Encoded protein: CASSPWDWDDTGELFF. J is TRBJ2-2 and V is TRBV3-1, with D perhaps matching TRBD2 (6 bases). The V gene's germline CDR1 is LGHDT and CDR2 YNNKEL (reference sequence). The CDR3 runs to 16 residues. Deletions cut 4 bases from V and 3 bases from J, with 15 bases between. Looking up the rest from reference TRBV3-1 and TRBJ2-2 gives the full variable domain: DTAVSQTPKYLVTQMGNDKSIKCEQNLGHDTMYWYKQDSKKFLKIMFSYNNKELIINETVPNRFSPKSPDKAHLNLHINSLELGDSAVYFCASSPWDWDDTGELFFGEGSRLTVL.

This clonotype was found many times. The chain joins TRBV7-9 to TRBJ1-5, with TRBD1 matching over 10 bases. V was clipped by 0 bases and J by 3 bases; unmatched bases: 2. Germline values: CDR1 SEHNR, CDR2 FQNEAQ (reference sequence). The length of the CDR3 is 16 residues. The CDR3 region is CASSLAGQGYNQPQHF. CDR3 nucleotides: TGTGCCAGCAGCTTAGCGGGACAGGGGTACAATCAGCCCCAGCATTTT.

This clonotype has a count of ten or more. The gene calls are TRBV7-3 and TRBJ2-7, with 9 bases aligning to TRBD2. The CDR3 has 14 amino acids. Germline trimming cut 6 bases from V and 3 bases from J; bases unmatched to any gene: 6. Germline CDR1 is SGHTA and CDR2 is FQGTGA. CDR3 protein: CASSLFSGGYEQYF. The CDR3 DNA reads TGTGCCAGCAGTCTTTTTAGCGGGGGCTACGAGCAGTACTTC. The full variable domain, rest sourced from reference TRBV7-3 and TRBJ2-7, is GAGVSQTPSNKVTEKGKYVELRCDPISGHTALYWYRQSLGQGPEFLIYFQGTGAADDSGLPNDRFFAVRPEGSVSTLKIQRTERGDSAVYLCASSLFSGGYEQYFGPGTRLTVT.

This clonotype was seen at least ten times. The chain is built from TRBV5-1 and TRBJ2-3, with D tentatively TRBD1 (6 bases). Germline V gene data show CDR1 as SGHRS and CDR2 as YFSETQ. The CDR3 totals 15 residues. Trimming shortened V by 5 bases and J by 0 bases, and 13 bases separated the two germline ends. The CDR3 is CASRPQGISTDTQYF. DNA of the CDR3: TGCGCCAGCAGACCCCAGGGGATTAGCACAGATACGCAGTATTTT.

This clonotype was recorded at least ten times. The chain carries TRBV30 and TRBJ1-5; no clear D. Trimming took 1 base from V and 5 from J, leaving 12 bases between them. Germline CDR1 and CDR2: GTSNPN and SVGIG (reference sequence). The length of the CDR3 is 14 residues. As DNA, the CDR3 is TGTGCCTGGAGTGCTGGGGTCGGCCATCAGCCCCAGCATTTT. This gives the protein CAWSAGVGHQPQHF.

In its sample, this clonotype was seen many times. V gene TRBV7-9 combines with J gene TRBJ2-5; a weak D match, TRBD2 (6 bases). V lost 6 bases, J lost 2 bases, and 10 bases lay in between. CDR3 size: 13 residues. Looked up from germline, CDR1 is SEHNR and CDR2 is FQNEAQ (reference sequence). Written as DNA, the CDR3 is TGTGCCAGCAGGCTGGGACTTCAAGAGACCCAGTACTTC. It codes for CASRLGLQETQYF. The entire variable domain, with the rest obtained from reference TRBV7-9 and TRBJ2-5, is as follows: DTGVSQNPRHKITKRGQNVTFRCDPISEHNRLYWYRQTLGQGPEFLTYFQNEAQLEKSRLLSDRFSAERPKGSFSTLEIQRTEQGDSAMYLCASRLGLQETQYFGPGTRLLVL.

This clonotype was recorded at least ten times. CDR3 DNA sequence: TGTGCCAGCTCTCTGCAGGGGGCCATTAACTATGGCTACACCTTC. Amino acids: CASSLQGAINYGYTF. The chain has TRBV2 and TRBJ1-2; 8 bases line up with TRBD1. Germline CDR1 and CDR2: SNHLY and FYNNEI. The CDR3 has 15 amino acids. V shed 8 bases and J 1 base; nucleotides not matched to a gene: 9.

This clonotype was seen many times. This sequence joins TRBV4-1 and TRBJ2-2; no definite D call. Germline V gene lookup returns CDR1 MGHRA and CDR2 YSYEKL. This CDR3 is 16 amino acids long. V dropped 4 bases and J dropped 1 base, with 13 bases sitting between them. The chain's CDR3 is CASSLPRPGNTGELFF. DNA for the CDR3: TGCGCCAGCAGCCTCCCACGCCCAGGGAACACCGGGGAGCTGTTTTTT.

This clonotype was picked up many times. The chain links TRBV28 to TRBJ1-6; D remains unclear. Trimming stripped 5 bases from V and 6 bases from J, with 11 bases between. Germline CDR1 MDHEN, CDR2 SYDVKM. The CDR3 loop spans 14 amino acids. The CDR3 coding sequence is TGTGCCAGCAGTACCGGACGGGTTAATTCACCCCTCCACTTT. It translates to CASSTGRVNSPLHF.

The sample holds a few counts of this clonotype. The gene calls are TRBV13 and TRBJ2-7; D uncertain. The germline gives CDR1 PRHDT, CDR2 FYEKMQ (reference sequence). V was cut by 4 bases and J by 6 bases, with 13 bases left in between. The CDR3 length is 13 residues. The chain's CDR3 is CASSSDFGLEQYF. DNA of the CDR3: TGTGCCAGCAGCTCAGACTTTGGCCTCGAGCAGTACTTC.